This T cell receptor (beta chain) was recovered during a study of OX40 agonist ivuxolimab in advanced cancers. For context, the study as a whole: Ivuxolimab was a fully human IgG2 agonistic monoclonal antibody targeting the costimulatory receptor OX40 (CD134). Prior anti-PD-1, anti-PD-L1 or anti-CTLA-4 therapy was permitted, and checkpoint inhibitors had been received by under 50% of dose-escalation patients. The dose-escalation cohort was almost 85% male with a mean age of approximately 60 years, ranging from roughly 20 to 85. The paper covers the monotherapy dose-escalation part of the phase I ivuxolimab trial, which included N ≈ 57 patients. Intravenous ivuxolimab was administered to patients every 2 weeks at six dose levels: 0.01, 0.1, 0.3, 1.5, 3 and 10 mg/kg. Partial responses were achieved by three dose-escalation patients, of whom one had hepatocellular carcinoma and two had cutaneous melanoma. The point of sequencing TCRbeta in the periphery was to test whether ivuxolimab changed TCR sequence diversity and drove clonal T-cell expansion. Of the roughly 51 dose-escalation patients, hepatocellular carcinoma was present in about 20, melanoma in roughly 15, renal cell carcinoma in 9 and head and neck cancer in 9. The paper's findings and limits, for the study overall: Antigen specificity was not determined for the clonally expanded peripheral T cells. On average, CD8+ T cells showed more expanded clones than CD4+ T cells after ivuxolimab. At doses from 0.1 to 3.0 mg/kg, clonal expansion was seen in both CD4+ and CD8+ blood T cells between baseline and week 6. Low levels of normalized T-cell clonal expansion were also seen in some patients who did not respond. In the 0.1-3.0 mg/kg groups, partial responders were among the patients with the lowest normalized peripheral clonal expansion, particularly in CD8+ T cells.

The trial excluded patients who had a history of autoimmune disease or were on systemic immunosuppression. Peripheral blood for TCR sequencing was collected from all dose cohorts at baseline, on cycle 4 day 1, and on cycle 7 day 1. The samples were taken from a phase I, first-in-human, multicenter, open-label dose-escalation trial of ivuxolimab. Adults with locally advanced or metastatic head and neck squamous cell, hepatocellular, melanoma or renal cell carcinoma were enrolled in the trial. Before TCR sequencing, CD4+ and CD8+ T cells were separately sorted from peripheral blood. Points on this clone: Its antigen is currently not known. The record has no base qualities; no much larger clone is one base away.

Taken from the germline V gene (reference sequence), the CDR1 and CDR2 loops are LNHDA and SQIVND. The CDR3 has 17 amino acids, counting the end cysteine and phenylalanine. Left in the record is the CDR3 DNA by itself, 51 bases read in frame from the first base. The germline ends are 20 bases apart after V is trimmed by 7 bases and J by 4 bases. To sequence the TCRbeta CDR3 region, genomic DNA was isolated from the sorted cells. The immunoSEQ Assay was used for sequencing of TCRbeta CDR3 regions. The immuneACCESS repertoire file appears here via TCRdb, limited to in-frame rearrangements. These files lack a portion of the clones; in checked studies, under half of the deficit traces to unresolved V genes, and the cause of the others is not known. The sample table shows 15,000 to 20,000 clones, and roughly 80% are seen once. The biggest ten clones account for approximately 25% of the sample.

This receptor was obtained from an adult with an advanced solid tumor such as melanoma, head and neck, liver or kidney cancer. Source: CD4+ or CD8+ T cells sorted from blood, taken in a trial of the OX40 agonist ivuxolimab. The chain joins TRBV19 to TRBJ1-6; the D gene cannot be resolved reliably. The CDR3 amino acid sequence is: CASTPEPYSFYNSPLHF. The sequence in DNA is TGTGCCAGTACCCCGGAGCCGTACTCCTTTTATAATTCACCCCTCCACTTT.